The clone carrying this T cell receptor beta chain was counted at least ten times. TCRdb independently ran MiXCR on the 5' RACE reads; one entry per CDR3 protein. Of about 720,000 distinct CDR3 sequences listed, less than 10% are singletons. These data are taken from a study of identical twins. With V trimmed by 5 bases and J by 5 bases, 8 bases remained unmatched. From germline, CDR1 is MNHEY and CDR2 SVGEGT. This CDR3 comprises 15 residues. The same sample was also studied in work on yellow fever vaccine responses in identical twins. That paper states: The T cell response to vaccination in identical twins was reportedly partly convergent and partly personalized.

The TCR was taken from a woman aged 18-29 years in good health. Sequencing was carried out using PBMCs. This chain connects TRBV6-2 or TRBV6-3 to TRBJ2-1; 8 nucleotides match TRBD1. The CDR3 loop reads CASSQPRGRNNEQFF. The CDR3 DNA is TGTGCCAGCAGTCAGCCCAGGGGGCGGAACAATGAGCAGTTCTTC.